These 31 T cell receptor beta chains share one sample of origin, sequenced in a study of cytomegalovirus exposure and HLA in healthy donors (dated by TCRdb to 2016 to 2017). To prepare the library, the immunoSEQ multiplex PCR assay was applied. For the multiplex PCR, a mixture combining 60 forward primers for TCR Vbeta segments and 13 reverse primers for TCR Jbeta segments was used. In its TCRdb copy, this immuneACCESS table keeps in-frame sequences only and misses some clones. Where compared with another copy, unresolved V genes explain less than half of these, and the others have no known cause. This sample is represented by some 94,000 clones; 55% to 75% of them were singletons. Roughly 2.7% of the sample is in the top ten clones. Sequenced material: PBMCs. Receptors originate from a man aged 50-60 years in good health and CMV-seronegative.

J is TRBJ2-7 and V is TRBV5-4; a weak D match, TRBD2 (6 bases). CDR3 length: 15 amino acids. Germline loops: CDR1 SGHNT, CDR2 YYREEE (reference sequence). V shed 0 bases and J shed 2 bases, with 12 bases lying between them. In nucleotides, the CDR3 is TGTGCCAGCAGCTTGGGAGGGACTCAACCCTACGAGCAGTACGTC. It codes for CASSLGGTQPYEQYV.

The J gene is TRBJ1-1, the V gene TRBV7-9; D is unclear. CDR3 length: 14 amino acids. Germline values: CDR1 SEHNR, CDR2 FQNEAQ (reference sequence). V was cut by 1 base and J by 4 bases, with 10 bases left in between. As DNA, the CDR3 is TGTGCCAGCAGCTTAGGAGGTCCGAGCACTGAAGCTTTCTTT. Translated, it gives CASSLGGPSTEAFF.

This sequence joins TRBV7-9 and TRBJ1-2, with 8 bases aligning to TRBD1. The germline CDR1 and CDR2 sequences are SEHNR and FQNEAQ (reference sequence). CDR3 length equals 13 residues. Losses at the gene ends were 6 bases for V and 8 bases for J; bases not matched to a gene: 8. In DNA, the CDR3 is TGTGCCAGCAGTTCACAGGGGGTGTTGGGCTACACCTTC. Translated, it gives CASSSQGVLGYTF.

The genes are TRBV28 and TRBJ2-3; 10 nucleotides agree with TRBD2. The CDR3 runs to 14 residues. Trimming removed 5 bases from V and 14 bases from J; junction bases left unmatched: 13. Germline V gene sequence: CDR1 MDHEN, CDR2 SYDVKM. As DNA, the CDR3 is TGTGCCAGCAGTGGACGACTAGCGGGCCTCGTGAGGTATTTT. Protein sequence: CASSGRLAGLVRYF.

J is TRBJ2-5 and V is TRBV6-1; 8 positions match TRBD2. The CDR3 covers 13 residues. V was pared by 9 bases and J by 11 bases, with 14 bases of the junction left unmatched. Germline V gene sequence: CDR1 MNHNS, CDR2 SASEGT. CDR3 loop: CASWTGGSGEQYF. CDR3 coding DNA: TGTGCCAGTTGGACGGGGGGGTCGGGAGAGCAGTACTTC.

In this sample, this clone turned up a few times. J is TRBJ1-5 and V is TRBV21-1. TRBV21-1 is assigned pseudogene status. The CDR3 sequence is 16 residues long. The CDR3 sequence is CASSPTRSFGNQPQHF. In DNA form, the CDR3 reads TGTGCCAGCAGCCCAACTCGGAGTTTCGGCAATCAGCCCCAGCATTTT.

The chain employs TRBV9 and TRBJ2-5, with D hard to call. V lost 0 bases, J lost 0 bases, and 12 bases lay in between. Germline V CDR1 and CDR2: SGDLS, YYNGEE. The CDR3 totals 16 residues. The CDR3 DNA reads TGTGCCAGCAGCGTAGCGTCAGGCCGCTACCAAGAGACCCAGTACTTC. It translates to CASSVASGRYQETQYF.

The CDR3 bases are TGTGCCAGCAGCGTGGACAGGGGATACGAGCAGTACGTC. Its translation: CASSVDRGYEQYV. This chain joins TRBV5-4 and TRBJ2-7; 9 bases map to TRBD1. Germline CDR1 and CDR2: SGHNT and YYREEE (reference sequence). The CDR3 spans 13 residues. V shed 4 bases, J shed 4 bases, and the junction held 3 bases outside the gene matches.

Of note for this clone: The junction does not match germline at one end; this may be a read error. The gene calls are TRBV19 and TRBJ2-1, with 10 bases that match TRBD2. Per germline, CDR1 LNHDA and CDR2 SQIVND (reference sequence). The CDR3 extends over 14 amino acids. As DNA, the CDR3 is TGTGCCAGTAGCATAGCGGGAGGTATGGATGAGCAGTTCTTC. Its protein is CASSIAGGMDEQFF.

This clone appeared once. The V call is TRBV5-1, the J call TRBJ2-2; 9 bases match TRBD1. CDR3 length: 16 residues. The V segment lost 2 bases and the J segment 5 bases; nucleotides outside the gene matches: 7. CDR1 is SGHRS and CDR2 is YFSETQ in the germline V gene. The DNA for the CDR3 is TGCGCCAGCAGCTTCCTCCCGGGACAGGGAACCGGGGAGCTGTTTTTT. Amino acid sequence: CASSFLPGQGTGELFF.

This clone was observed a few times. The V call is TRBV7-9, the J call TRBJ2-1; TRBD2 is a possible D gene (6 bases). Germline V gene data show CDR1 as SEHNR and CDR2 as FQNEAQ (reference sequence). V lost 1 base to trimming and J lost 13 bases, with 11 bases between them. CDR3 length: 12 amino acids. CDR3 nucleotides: TGTGCCAGCAGCTTAGTCGGGACTTTCCAGTTCTTC. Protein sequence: CASSLVGTFQFF. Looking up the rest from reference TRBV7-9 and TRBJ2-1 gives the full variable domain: DTGVSQNPRHKITKRGQNVTFRCDPISEHNRLYWYRQTLGQGPEFLTYFQNEAQLEKSRLLSDRFSAERPKGSFSTLEIQRTEQGDSAMYLCASSLVGTFQFFGPGTRLTVL.

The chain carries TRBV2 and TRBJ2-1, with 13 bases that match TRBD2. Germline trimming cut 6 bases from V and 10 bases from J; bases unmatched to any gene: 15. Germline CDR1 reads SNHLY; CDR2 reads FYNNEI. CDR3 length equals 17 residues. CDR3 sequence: CASRRGVGLAGEGEQFF. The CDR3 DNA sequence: TGTGCCAGCAGGAGAGGCGTCGGACTAGCGGGAGAAGGCGAGCAGTTCTTC.

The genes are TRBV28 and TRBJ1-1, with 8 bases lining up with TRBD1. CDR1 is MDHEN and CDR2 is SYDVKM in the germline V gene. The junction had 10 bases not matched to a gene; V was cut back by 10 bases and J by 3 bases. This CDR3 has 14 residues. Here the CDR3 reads CAISGGLSYTEAFF. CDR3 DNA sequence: TGTGCCATTTCAGGGGGCTTAAGTTACACTGAAGCTTTCTTT.

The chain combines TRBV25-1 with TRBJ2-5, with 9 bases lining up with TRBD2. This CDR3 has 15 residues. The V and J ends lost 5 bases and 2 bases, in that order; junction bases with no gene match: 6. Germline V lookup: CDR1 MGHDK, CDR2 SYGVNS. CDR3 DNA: TGTGCCAGCAGTAGAGGACTAGCGACACAAGAGACCCAGTACTTC. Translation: CASSRGLATQETQYF.

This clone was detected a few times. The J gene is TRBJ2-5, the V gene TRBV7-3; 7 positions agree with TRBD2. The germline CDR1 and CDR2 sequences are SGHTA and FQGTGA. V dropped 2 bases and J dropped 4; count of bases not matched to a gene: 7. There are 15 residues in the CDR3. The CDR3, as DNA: TGTGCCAGCAGCTTATTGGGAGGGCCGGGAGAGACCCAGTACTTC. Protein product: CASSLLGGPGETQYF.

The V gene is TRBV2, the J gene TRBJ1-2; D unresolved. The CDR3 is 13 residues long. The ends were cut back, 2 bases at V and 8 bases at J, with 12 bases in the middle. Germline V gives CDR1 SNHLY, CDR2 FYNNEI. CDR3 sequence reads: CASSERAYWGYTF. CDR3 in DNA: TGTGCCAGCAGTGAAAGAGCCTACTGGGGCTACACCTTC. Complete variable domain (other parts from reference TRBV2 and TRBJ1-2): EPEVTQTPSHQVTQMGQEVILRCVPISNHLYFYWYRQILGQKVEFLVSFYNNEISEKSEIFDDQFSVERPDGSNFTLKIRSTKLEDSAMYFCASSERAYWGYTFGSGTRLTVV.

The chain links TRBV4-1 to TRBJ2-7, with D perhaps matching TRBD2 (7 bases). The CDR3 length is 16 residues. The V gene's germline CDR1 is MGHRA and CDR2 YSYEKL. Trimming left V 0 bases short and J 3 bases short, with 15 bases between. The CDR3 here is CASSQEGGGRFYEQYF. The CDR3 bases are TGCGCCAGCAGCCAAGAAGGCGGGGGCAGGTTCTACGAGCAGTACTTC.

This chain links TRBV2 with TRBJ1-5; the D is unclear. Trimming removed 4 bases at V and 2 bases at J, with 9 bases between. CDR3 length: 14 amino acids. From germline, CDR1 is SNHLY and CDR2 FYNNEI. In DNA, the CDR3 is TGTGCCAGCAGTGTGCAGTTGGGCAATCAGCCCCAGCATTTT. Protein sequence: CASSVQLGNQPQHF.

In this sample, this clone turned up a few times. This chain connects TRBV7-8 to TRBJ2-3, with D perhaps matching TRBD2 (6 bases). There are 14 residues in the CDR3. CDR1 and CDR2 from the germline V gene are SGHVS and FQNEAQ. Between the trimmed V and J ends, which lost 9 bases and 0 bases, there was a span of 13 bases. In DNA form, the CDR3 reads TGTGCCAGTCAAACAGGAGGGAGCACAGATACGCAGTATTTT. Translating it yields CASQTGGSTDTQYF.

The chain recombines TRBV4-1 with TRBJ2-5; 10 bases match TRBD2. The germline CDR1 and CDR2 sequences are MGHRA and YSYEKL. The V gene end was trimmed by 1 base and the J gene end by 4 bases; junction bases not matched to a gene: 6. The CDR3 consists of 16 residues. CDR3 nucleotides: TGCGCCAGCAGCCAAGTCAGCGGGGGGGCAGGAGAGACCCAGTACTTC. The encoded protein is CASSQVSGGAGETQYF.

The CDR3 protein is CASSDSGGSSPLHF. In DNA form, the CDR3 reads TGTGCCAGCAGTGATTCAGGGGGTAGTTCACCCCTCCACTTT. This chain joins TRBV2 and TRBJ1-6; 7 bases are shared with TRBD1. V was pared by 3 bases and J by 9 bases, with 5 bases of the junction left unmatched. The germline gives CDR1 SNHLY, CDR2 FYNNEI. The CDR3 runs 14 residues.

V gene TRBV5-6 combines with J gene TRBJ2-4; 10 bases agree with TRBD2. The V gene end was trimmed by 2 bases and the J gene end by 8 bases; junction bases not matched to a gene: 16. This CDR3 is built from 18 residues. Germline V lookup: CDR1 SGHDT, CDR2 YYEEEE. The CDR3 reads CASSFSGSGGPLSDIQYF. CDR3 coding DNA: TGTGCCAGCAGCTTTTCGGGTAGCGGGGGGCCCCTGAGTGACATTCAGTACTTC. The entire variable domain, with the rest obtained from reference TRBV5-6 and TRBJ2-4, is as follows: DAGVTQSPTHLIKTRGQQVTLRCSPKSGHDTVSWYQQALGQGPQFIFQYYEEEERQRGNFPDRFSGHQFPNYSSELNVNALLLGDSALYLCASSFSGSGGPLSDIQYFGAGTRLSVL.

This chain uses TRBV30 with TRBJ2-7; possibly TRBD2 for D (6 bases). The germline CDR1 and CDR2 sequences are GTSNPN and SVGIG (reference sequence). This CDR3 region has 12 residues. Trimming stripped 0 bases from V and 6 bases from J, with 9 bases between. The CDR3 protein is CAWSVLGGEQYF. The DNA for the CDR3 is TGTGCCTGGAGTGTACTGGGGGGCGAGCAGTACTTC. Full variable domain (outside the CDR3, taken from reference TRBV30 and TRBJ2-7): SQTIHQWPATLVQPVGSPLSLECTVEGTSNPNLYWYRQAAGRGLQLLFYSVGIGQISSEVPQNLSASRPQDRQFILSSKKLLLSDSGFYLCAWSVLGGEQYFGPGTRLTVT.

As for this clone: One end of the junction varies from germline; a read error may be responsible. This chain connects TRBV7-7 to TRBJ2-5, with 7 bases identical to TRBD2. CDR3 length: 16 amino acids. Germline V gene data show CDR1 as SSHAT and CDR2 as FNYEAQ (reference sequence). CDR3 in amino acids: CASSPPRTSLGETQYF. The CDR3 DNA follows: TGTGCTAGCAGCCCCCCCCGGACTAGTTTAGGGGAGACCCAGTACTTC.

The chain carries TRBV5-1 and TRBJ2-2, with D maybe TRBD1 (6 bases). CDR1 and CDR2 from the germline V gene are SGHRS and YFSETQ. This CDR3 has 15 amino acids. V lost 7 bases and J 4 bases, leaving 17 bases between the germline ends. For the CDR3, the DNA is TGCGCCAGCGGGTCCAAAACAGGGAGCACCGGGGAGCTGTTTTTT. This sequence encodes CASGSKTGSTGELFF.

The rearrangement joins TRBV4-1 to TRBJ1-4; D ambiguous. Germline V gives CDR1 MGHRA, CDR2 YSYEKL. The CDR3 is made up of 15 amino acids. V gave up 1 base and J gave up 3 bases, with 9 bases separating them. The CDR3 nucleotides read TGCGCCAGCAGCCAAGCCGGGTCCCCTAATGAAAAACTGTTTTTT. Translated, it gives CASSQAGSPNEKLFF.

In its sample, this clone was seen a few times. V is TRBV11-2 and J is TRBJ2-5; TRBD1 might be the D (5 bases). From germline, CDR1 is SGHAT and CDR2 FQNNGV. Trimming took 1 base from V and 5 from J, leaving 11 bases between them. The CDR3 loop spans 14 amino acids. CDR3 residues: CASSLGGPRETQYF. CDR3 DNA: TGTGCCAGCAGCTTAGGGGGCCCCCGGGAGACCCAGTACTTC. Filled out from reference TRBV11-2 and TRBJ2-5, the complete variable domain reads EAGVAQSPRYKIIEKRQSVAFWCNPISGHATLYWYQQILGQGPKLLIQFQNNGVVDDSQLPKDRFSAERLKGVDSTLKIQPAKLEDSAVYLCASSLGGPRETQYFGPGTRLLVL.

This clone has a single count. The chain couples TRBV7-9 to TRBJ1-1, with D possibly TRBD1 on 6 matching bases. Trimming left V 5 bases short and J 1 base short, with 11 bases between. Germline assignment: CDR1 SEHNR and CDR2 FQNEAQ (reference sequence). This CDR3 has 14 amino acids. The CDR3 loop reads CASSHRDRNTEAFF. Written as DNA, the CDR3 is TGTGCCAGCAGCCACAGGGATAGGAACACTGAAGCTTTCTTT.

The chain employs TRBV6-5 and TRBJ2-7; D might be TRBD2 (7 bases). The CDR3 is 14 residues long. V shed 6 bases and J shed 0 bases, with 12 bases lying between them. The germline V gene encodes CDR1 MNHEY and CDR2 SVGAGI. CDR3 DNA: TGTGCCAGCAGGGGGGGGCGAAACTCCTACGAGCAGTACGTC. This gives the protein CASRGGRNSYEQYV.

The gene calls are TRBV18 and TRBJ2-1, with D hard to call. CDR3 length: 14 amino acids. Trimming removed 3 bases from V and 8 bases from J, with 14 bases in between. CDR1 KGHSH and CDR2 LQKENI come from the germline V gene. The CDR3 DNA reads TGTGCCAGCTCACCTCCGCACGGAGAGGATGAGCAGTTCTTC. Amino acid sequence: CASSPPHGEDEQFF.

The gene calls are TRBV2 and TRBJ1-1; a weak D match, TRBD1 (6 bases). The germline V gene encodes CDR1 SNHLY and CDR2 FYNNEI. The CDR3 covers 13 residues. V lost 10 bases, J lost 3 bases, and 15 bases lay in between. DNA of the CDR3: TGTGCCACGGGGGGGGCCCCGGACACTGAAGCTTTCTTT. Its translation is CATGGAPDTEAFF.